The text below deals with one T cell receptor (beta chain). Its specificity is unknown. This sample was included in a study of beta chain features in type 1 diabetes. Since all of the isolated RNA was reverse transcribed, expressed TCRB transcripts were what got sequenced. Some clones are missing from TCRdb's copy, which holds only in-frame ones; the method was immunoSEQ multiplex PCR. The profile shows some 290,000 clones, 14% of them singletons. CDR3 length equals 17 residues. The germline V and J ends were trimmed by 4 bases and 6 bases, with 23 bases remaining between them. Germline V gene sequence: CDR1 SGHRS, CDR2 YFSETQ. Study outcomes and limitations: Patients and controls would be equally affected if PCR favored shorter templates. All four CD4+ subsets from Type 1 diabetes patients carried moderately but significantly shorter TCRB CDR3s.

V gene TRBV5-1 combines with J gene TRBJ2-1; D perhaps matches TRBD2 (5 bases). The sample was naive CD4+ T cells from blood. The TCR sequence derives from a man in his thirties or forties with type 1 diabetes. This chain's CDR3 is CASSPLSRRTGTNEQFF. The CDR3 nucleotides read TGCGCCAGCAGCCCGTTATCCAGAAGGACTGGAACCAATGAGCAGTTCTTC.